Following are 16 T cell receptor beta chains from one sample sequenced in a study of blood T cell repertoires in COVID-19. Some clones are missing from TCRdb's copy, which holds only in-frame ones; the method was immunoSEQ multiplex PCR. Seen here are about 100,000 clones, around nine tenths observed once, and the top ten hold roughly 3.1%. The sequencing sample was made of peripheral blood. The receptors were gathered from a man aged 50-60 years with active or convalescent COVID-19.

The CDR3 DNA follows: TGTGCCGGACAGGGGCCGAATGAAAAACTGTTTTTT. Its translation: CAGQGPNEKLFF. The V gene is TRBV30, the J gene TRBJ1-4, with TRBD1 matching 9 bases. Germline V gene lookup returns CDR1 GTSNPN and CDR2 SVGIG (reference sequence). J lost 5 bases, V lost 8 bases, and 3 bases had no gene match. The CDR3 totals 12 residues.

The chain is built from TRBV7-8 and TRBJ1-1, with no clear D. This CDR3 is 15 amino acids long. Germline V gene data show CDR1 as SGHVS and CDR2 as FQNEAQ. Deletions cut 2 bases from V and 0 bases from J, with 10 bases between. CDR3 DNA: TGTGCCAGCAGCTTAAACCGCGAAATGAACACTGAAGCTTTCTTT. Its translation is CASSLNREMNTEAFF.

This clone was detected only a few times. The genes are TRBV9 and TRBJ2-3, with D possibly TRBD1 on 6 matching bases. This CDR3 has 16 amino acids. Germline-derived CDR1 and CDR2 are SGDLS and YYNGEE. V lost 5 bases and J 3 bases, leaving 19 bases between the germline ends. Here the CDR3 reads CASSGTLTGITDTQYF. The DNA of the CDR3 is TGTGCCAGCAGTGGGACGCTGACAGGTATAACAGATACGCAGTATTTT.

This chain links TRBV10-3 with TRBJ2-2; 7 nucleotides line up with TRBD1. This CDR3 has 15 residues. The junction had 6 bases not matched to a gene; V was cut back by 6 bases and J by 2 bases. Looked up from germline, CDR1 is ENHRY and CDR2 is SYGVKD. This chain's CDR3 is CAIRTTGVNTGELFF. The DNA of the CDR3 is TGTGCCATCAGGACCACAGGGGTTAACACCGGGGAGCTGTTTTTT.

The gene calls are TRBV7-9 and TRBJ1-6; D is uncertain. Germline V gene data show CDR1 as SEHNR and CDR2 as FQNEAQ (reference sequence). V lost 4 bases and J lost 7, with 11 bases in between. The CDR3 is 14 residues long. The CDR3 loop is CASSSFDGNSPLHF. In DNA form, the CDR3 reads TGTGCCAGCAGCTCTTTCGACGGGAATTCACCCCTCCACTTT.

The V call is TRBV19, the J call TRBJ1-5, with TRBD1 identical over 9 bases. Losses at the gene ends were 3 bases for V and 5 bases for J; bases not matched to a gene: 8. From germline, CDR1 is LNHDA and CDR2 SQIVND (reference sequence). CDR3 size: 16 residues. DNA for the CDR3: TGTGCCAGTAGTATTCTGGGACAGGGTGGGGATCAGCCCCAGCATTTT. Protein product: CASSILGQGGDQPQHF.

This clone was seen a handful of times. The chain is built from TRBV4-1 and TRBJ2-2; maybe TRBD1 (9 bases). Trimming removed 8 bases at V and 6 bases at J, with 22 bases between. Germline CDR1 reads MGHRA; CDR2 reads YSYEKL. This CDR3 has 16 amino acids. The CDR3 DNA follows: TGCGCCAGCCGCGGGGGGACAGGGAGTGTTCCCGGGGAGCTGTTTTTT. It yields the protein CASRGGTGSVPGELFF.

This clone came up once. The chain combines TRBV6-2 or TRBV6-3 with TRBJ1-2; 7 bases agree with TRBD1. This CDR3 comprises 13 residues. The germline V gene has CDR1 MNHEY and CDR2 SVGEGT. The V and J ends lost 2 bases and 4 bases, in that order; junction bases with no gene match: 1. The CDR3 loop reads CASSYAGGYGYTF. CDR3 coding DNA: TGTGCCAGCAGTTACGCAGGGGGCTATGGCTACACCTTC.

The chain uses TRBV2 and TRBJ2-3; 11 bases are a match to TRBD2. CDR1 is SNHLY, CDR2 FYNNEI, per germline. V gave up 6 bases and J gave up 7 bases; unmatched junction bases: 6. The CDR3 runs to 14 residues. As DNA, the CDR3 is TGTGCCAGCAGAATAGCGGGGGGGCCGAATACGCAGTATTTT. Amino acids: CASRIAGGPNTQYF.

The gene calls are TRBV14 and TRBJ1-4; 7 positions match TRBD1. The CDR3 covers 15 residues. J gave up 4 bases and V 5 bases, and 7 bases lay outside the gene matches. Germline values: CDR1 SGHDN, CDR2 FVKESK. The CDR3 DNA follows: TGTGCCAGCAGCTATCCAGGGGGGAATAATGAAAAACTGTTTTTT. It specifies CASSYPGGNNEKLFF.

About this clone: One end of the junction varies from germline; a read error may be responsible. The CDR3 DNA reads as TGTGCCAGCACTTACAGGGGGTACACTGAAGCTTTCTTT. This encodes CASTYRGYTEAFF. V is TRBV6-6 and J is TRBJ1-1, with 8 bases fitting TRBD1. Germline V gives CDR1 MNHNY, CDR2 SVGAGI (reference sequence). CDR3 length: 13 amino acids.

This chain joins TRBV3-1 (or the pseudogene TRBV3-2) and TRBJ2-1; 13 bases match TRBD2. Unmatched junction bases numbered 9, after V lost 1 base and J lost 9 bases. Germline CDR1 and CDR2: LGHDT and YNNKEL (reference sequence). The CDR3 consists of 17 residues. CDR3 nucleotides: TGTGCCAGCAGCCAAGTTACACTAGCGGGGGGGCCTACTGAGCAGTTCTTC. This codes for CASSQVTLAGGPTEQFF.

This rearrangement joins TRBV29-1 to TRBJ2-2; D possibly corresponds to TRBD2 (5 bases). The germline CDR1 and CDR2 sequences are SQVTM and ANQGSEA. V lost 7 bases to trimming and J lost 5 bases, with 8 bases between them. The CDR3 consists of 11 residues. The CDR3 loop reads CSGRETGELFF. CDR3 coding DNA: TGCAGCGGCCGGGAAACCGGGGAGCTGTTTTTT.

The rearrangement uses TRBV2 and TRBJ2-2; 7 bases align to TRBD1. This CDR3 has 15 amino acids. Germline V gene lookup returns CDR1 SNHLY and CDR2 FYNNEI. V was clipped by 0 bases and J by 6 bases; unmatched bases: 4. This CDR3 is CASSEADRSSGELFF. CDR3 DNA: TGTGCCAGCAGTGAAGCGGACAGGTCATCCGGGGAGCTGTTTTTT.

The rearrangement uses TRBV9 and TRBJ2-1; the D gene is possibly TRBD2 (6 bases). The CDR3 consists of 14 residues. Trimming cost V 3 bases and J 6 bases, with 13 bases left between them. Germline V gene sequence: CDR1 SGDLS, CDR2 YYNGEE. In nucleotides, the CDR3 is TGTGCCAGCAGCGCCCGGGACTTCTTCAATGAGCAGTTCTTC. It encodes CASSARDFFNEQFF.

V is TRBV28 and J is TRBJ2-1; D uncertain. The germline V gene has CDR1 MDHEN and CDR2 SYDVKM. V lost 4 bases and J lost 0, with 13 bases in between. CDR3 length: 16 amino acids. CDR3 in DNA: TGTGCCAGCAGTTCCCCCCAGGCAACCTCCTACAATGAGCAGTTCTTC. This sequence encodes CASSSPQATSYNEQFF.